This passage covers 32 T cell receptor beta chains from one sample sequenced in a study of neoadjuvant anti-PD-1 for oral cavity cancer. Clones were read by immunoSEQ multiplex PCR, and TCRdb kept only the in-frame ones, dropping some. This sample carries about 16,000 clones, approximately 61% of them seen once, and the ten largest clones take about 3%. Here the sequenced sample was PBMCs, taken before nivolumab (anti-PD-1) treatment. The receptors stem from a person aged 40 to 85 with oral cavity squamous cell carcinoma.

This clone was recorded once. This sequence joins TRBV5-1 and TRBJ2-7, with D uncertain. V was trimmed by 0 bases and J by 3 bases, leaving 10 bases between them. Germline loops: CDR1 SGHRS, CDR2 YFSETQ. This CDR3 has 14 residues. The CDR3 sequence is CASSLEVKDYEQYF. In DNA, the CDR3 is TGCGCCAGCAGCTTGGAGGTTAAGGACTACGAGCAGTACTTC.

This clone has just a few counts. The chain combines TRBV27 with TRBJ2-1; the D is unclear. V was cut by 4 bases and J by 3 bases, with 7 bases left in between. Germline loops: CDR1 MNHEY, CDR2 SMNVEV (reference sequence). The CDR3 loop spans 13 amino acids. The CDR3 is CASSSSNYNEQFF. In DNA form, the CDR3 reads TGTGCCAGCAGTTCGTCAAACTACAATGAGCAGTTCTTC.

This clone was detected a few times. The CDR3 nucleotides read TGTGCCAGCAGCTTTAGGGGGGTCAGTCAGCCCCAGCATTTT. Protein: CASSFRGVSQPQHF. The gene calls are TRBV5-6 and TRBJ1-5; perhaps TRBD1 as D (6 bases). Germline V CDR1 and CDR2: SGHDT, YYEEEE. V was pared by 2 bases and J by 6 bases, with 12 bases between. The length of the CDR3 is 14 residues.

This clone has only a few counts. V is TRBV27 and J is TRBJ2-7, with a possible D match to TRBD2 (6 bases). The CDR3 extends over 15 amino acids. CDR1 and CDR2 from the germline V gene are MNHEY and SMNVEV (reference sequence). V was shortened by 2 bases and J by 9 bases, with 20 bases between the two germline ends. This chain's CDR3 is CASSLGAGRGFGQYF. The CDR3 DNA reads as TGTGCCAGCAGTTTAGGGGCCGGGAGAGGCTTCGGGCAGTACTTC.

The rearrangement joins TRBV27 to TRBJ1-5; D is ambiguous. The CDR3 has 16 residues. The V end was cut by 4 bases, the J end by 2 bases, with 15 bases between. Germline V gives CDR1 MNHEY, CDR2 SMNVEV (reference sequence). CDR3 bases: TGTGCCAGCAGTTGGAGTTCCTTTGGGGGCAATCAGCCCCAGCATTTT. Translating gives CASSWSSFGGNQPQHF.

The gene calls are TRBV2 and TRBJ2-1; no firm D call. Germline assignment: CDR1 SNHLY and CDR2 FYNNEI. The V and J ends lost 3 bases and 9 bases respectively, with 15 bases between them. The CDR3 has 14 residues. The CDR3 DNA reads TGTGCCAGCAGTGAGAGACTCACTCCGGGTGAGCAGTTCTTC. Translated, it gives CASSERLTPGEQFF.

The CDR3: CASTLLQGSTDTQYF. The DNA for the CDR3 is TGTGCCAGCACCCTGTTACAGGGAAGCACAGATACGCAGTATTTT. The rearrangement joins TRBV6-6 to TRBJ2-3, with a tentative D call TRBD1 (6 bases). Germline loops: CDR1 MNHNY, CDR2 SVGAGI (reference sequence). The CDR3 runs to 15 residues. Between the trimmed V and J ends, which lost 7 bases and 0 bases, there was a span of 14 bases.

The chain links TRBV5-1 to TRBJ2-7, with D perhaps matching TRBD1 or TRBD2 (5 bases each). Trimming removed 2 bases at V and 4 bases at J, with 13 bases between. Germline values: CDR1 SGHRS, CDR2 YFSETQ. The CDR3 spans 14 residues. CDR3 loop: CASSFRDGMYEQYF. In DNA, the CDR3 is TGCGCCAGCAGCTTCCGGGACGGAATGTACGAGCAGTACTTC. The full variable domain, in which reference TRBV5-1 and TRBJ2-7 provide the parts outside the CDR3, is KAGVTQTPRYLIKTRGQQVTLSCSPISGHRSVSWYQQTPGQGLQFLFEYFSETQRNKGNFPGRFSGRQFSNSRSEMNVSTLELGDSALYLCASSFRDGMYEQYFGPGTRLTVT.

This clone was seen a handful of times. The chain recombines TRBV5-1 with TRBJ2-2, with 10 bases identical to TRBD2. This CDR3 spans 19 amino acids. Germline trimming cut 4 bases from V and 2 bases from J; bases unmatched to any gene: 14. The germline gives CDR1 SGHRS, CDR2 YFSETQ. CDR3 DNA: TGCGCCAGCAGCGCCGGACTAGCGGCTCCCATCGGTAACACCGGGGAGCTGTTTTTT. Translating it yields CASSAGLAAPIGNTGELFF. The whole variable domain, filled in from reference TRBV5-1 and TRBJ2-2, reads KAGVTQTPRYLIKTRGQQVTLSCSPISGHRSVSWYQQTPGQGLQFLFEYFSETQRNKGNFPGRFSGRQFSNSRSEMNVSTLELGDSALYLCASSAGLAAPIGNTGELFFGEGSRLTVL.

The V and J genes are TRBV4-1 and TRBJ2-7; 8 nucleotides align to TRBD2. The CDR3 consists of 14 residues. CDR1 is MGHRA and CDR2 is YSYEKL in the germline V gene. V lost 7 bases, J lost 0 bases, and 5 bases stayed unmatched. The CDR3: CASTPGTSSYEQYF. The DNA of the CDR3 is TGCGCCAGCACCCCCGGGACTAGCTCCTACGAGCAGTACTTC.

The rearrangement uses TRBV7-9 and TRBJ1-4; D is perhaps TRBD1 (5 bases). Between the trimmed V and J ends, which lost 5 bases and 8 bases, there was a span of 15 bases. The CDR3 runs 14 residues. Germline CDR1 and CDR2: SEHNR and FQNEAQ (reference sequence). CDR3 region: CASSPQGNWEKLFF. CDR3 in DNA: TGTGCCAGCAGCCCCCAGGGTAATTGGGAAAAACTGTTTTTT. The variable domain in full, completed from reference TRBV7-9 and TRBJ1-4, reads DTGVSQNPRHKITKRGQNVTFRCDPISEHNRLYWYRQTLGQGPEFLTYFQNEAQLEKSRLLSDRFSAERPKGSFSTLEIQRTEQGDSAMYLCASSPQGNWEKLFFGSGTQLSVL.

CDR3 loop: CAWNRQGRGDTIYF. The DNA of the CDR3 is TGTGCCTGGAACCGACAGGGCCGAGGGGACACCATATATTTT. J is TRBJ1-3 and V is TRBV30; the match to TRBD1 covers 7 bases. Per germline, CDR1 GTSNPN and CDR2 SVGIG (reference sequence). The CDR3 consists of 14 residues. V shed 4 bases and J 8 bases; nucleotides not matched to a gene: 11. The full variable domain, completed using reference TRBV30 and TRBJ1-3, is SQTIHQWPATLVQPVGSPLSLECTVEGTSNPNLYWYRQAAGRGLQLLFYSVGIGQISSEVPQNLSASRPQDRQFILSSKKLLLSDSGFYLCAWNRQGRGDTIYFGEGSWLTVV.

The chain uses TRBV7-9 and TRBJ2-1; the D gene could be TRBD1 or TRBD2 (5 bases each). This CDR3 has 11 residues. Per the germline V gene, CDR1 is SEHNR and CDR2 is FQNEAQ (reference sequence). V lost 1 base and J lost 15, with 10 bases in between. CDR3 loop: CASSLEGTWFF. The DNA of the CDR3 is TGTGCCAGCAGCTTAGAGGGGACGTGGTTCTTC.

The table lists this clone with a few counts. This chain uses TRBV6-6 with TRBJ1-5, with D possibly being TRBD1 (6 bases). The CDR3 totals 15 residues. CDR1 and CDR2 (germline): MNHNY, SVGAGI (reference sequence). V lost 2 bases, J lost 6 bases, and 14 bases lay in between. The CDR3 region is CASSYETGLGQPQHF. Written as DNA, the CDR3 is TGTGCCAGCAGTTACGAAACAGGGTTAGGTCAGCCCCAGCATTTT.

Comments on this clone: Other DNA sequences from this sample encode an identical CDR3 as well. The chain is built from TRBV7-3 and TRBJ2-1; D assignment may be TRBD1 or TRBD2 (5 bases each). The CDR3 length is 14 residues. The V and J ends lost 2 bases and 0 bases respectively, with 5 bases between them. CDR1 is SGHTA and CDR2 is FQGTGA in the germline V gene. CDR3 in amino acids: CASSLGGSYNEQFF. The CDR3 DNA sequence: TGTGCCAGCAGCTTAGGGGGCTCCTACAATGAGCAGTTCTTC.

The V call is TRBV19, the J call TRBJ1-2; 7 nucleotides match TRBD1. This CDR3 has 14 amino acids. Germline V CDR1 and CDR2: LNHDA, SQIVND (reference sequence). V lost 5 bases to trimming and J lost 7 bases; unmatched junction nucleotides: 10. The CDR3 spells CASSPSGGGSGYTF. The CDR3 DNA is TGTGCCAGTAGTCCTAGCGGAGGGGGCTCTGGCTACACCTTC.

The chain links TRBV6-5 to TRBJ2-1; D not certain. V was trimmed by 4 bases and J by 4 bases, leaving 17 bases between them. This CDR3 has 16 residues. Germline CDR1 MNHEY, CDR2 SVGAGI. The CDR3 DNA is TGTGCCAGCAGTTTCTCACTCGCACCCCTTTACAATGAGCAGTTCTTC. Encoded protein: CASSFSLAPLYNEQFF.

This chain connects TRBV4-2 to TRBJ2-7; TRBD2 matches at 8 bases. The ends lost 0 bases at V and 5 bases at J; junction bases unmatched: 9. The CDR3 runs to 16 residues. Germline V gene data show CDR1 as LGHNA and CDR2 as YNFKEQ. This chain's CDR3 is CASSQDVASGYDEQYF. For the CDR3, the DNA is TGTGCCAGCAGCCAAGATGTAGCTAGCGGGTACGACGAGCAGTACTTC.

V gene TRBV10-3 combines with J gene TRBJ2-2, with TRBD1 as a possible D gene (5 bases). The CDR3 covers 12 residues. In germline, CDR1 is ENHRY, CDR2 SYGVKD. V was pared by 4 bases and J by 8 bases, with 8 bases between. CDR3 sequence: CAISVAGGELFF. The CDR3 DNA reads TGTGCCATCAGTGTGGCAGGGGGGGAGCTGTTTTTT.

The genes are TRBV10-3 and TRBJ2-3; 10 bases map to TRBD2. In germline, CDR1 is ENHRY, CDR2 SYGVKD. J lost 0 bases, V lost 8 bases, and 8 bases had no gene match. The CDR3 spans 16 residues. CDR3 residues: CAIGGETSGSTDTQYF. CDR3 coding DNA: TGTGCCATCGGGGGGGAGACTAGCGGGAGCACAGATACGCAGTATTTT.

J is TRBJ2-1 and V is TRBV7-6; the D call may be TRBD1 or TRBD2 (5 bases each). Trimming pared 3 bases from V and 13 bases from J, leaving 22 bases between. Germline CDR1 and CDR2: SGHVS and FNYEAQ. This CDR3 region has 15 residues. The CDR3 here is CASSLAAGAGTYQFF. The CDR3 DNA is TGTGCCAGCAGCTTGGCGGCCGGGGCCGGAACCTATCAGTTCTTC.

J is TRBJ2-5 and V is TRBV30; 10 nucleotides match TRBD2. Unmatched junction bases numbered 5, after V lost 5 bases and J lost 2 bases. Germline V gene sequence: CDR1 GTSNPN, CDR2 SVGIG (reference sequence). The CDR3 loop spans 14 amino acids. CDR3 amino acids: CAWYSGRFQETQYF. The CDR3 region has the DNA TGTGCCTGGTATAGCGGGAGGTTTCAAGAGACCCAGTACTTC.

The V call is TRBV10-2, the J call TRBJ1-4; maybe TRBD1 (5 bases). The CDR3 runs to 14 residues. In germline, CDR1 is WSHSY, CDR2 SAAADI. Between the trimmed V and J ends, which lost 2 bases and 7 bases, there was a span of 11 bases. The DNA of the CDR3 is TGCGCCAGCAGTGAGATGCCGGGACGTGAAAAACTGTTTTTT. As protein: CASSEMPGREKLFF.

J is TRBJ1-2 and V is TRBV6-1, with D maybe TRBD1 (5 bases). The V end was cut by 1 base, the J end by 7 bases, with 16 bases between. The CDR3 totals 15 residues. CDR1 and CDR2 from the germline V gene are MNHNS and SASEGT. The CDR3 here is CASSEDKARVGGYTF. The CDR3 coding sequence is TGTGCCAGCAGTGAAGATAAGGCCAGGGTGGGTGGCTACACCTTC.

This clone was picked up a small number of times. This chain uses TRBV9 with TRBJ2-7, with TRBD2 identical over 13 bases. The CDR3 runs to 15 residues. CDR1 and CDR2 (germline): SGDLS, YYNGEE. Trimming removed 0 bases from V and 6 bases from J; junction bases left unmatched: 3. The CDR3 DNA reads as TGTGCCAGCAGCGTAGAGGGACTAGCGGGGAGCGAGCAGTACTTC. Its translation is CASSVEGLAGSEQYF.

The CDR3 region has the DNA TGCAGCGTTGAGGGTAGCGGGAGCGGCAATTGGTACAATGAGCAGTTCTTC. It yields the protein CSVEGSGSGNWYNEQFF. The chain uses TRBV29-1 and TRBJ2-1; the match to TRBD2 covers 9 bases. Germline values: CDR1 SQVTM, CDR2 ANQGSEA. Germline trimming cut 3 bases from V and 4 bases from J; bases unmatched to any gene: 13. The length of the CDR3 is 17 residues.

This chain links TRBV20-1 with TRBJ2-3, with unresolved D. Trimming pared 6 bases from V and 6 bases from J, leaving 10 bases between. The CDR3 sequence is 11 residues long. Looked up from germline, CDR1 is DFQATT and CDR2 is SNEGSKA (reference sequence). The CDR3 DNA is TGCAGTGCCGATTCGAGGGATACGCAGTATTTT. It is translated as CSADSRDTQYF.

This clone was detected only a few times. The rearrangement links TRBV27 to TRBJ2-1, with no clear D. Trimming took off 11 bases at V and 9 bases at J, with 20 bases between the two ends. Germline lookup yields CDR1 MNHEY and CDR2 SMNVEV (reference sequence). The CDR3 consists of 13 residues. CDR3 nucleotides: TGTGCCTGCTGGCAGGTGATTTACGGTGAGCAGTTCTTC. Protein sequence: CACWQVIYGEQFF.

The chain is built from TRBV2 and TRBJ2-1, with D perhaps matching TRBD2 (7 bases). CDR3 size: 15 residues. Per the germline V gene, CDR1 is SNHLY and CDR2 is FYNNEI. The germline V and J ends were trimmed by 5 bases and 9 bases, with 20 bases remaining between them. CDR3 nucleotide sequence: TGTGCCAGCAGTCTGGGGGGCGGGAGCGGTGCTGAGCAGTTCTTC. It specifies CASSLGGGSGAEQFF.

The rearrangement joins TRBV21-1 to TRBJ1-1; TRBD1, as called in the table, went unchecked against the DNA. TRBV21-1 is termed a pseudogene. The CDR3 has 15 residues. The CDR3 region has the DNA TGTGCCAGCAGCAAAGTCGCAGGGCCGAACACTGAAGCTTTCTTT. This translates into CASSKVAGPNTEAFF.

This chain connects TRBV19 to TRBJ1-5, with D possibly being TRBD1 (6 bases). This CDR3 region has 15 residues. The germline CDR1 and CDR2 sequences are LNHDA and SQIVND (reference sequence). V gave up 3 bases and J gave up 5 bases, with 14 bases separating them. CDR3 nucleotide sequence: TGTGCCAGTAGTATCATTCTCCAGGGGCATCAGCCCCAGCATTTT. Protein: CASSIILQGHQPQHF.

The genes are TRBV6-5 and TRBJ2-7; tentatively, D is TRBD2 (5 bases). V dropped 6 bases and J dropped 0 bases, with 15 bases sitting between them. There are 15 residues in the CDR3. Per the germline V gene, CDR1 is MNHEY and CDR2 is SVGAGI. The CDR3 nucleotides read TGTGCCAGCAGCCAAGCGGCAGGTAGCTCCTACGAGCAGTACTTC. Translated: CASSQAAGSSYEQYF.